This TCR beta chain was obtained from a study of CXCR3-negative and CXCR3-positive naive CD8 T cells. Study-wide results and limits: Hydrophobicity was higher for TRB CDR3s found in CXCR3-positive naive cells than in CXCR3-negative naive cells.

TRB cDNA was prepared as libraries by UMI-labeled 5' RACE. After re-calling the 5' RACE reads, TCRdb lists one entry per CDR3 protein, DNA absent. The sample table includes approximately 58,000 distinct CDR3 sequences. In regard to this clonotype: Its antigen is unknown.

The receptor was isolated from a human donor in good health. Some clones in this sample may be carry-over from other donors' samples. Sequencing was performed on naive CXCR3- CD8+ T cells from blood. The subset: CD45RO-CCR7+CD27+CD95- naive CD8+ T cells lacking CXCR3 (TNR3-).

CDR3 amino acids: CASSVIGTQGGTDTQYF. This rearrangement joins TRBV9 to TRBJ2-3; the TRBD2 assignment by TCRdb is unverifiable without DNA. Germline V gives CDR1 SGDLS, CDR2 YYNGEE. The CDR3 contains 17 residues.